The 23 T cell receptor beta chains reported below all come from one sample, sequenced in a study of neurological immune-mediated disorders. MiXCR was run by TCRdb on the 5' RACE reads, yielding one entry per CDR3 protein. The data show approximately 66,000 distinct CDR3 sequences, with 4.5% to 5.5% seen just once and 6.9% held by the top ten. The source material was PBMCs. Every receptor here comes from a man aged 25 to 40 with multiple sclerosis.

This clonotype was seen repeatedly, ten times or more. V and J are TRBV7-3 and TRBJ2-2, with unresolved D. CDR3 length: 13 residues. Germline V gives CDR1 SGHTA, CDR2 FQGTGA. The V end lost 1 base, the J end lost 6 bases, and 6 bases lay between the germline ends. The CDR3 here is CASSLSLAGELFF. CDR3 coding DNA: TGTGCCAGCAGCTTAAGCCTAGCCGGGGAGCTGTTTTTT.

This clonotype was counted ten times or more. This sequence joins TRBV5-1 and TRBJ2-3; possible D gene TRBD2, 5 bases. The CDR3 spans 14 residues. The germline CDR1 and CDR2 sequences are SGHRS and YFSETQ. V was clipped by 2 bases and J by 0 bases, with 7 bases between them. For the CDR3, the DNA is TGCGCCAGCAGCTTTTGGACTAGCACAGATACGCAGTATTTT. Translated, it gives CASSFWTSTDTQYF. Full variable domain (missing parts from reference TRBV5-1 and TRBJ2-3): KAGVTQTPRYLIKTRGQQVTLSCSPISGHRSVSWYQQTPGQGLQFLFEYFSETQRNKGNFPGRFSGRQFSNSRSEMNVSTLELGDSALYLCASSFWTSTDTQYFGPGTRLTVL.

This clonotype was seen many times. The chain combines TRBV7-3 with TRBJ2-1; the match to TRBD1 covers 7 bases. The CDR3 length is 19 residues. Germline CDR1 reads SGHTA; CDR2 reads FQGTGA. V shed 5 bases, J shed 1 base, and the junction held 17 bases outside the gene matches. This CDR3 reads CASSLSPPGAQGSYNEQFF. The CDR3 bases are TGTGCCAGCAGCCTTTCACCCCCAGGCGCACAGGGGTCCTACAATGAGCAGTTCTTC.

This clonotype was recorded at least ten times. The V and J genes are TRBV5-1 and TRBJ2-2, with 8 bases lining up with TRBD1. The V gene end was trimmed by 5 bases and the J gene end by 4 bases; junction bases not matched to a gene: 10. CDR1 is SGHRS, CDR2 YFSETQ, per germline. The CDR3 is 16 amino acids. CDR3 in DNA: TGCGCCAGCAGGTTCAAAGCAGGGGGCGTCACCGGGGAGCTGTTTTTT. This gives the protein CASRFKAGGVTGELFF.

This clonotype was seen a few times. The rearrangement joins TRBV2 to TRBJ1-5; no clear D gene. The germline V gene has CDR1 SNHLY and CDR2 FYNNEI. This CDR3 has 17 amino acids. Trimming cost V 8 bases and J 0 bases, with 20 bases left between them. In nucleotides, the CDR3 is TGTGCCAGCGCCCTTGACACCTCCGCGTCTAGCAATCAGCCCCAGCATTTT. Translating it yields CASALDTSASSNQPQHF.

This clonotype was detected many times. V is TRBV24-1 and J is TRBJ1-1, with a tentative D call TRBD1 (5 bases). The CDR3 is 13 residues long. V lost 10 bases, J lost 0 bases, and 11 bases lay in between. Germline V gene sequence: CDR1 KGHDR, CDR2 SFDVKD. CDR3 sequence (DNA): TGTGCCACGACAGACACCATGAACACTGAAGCTTTCTTT. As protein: CATTDTMNTEAFF.

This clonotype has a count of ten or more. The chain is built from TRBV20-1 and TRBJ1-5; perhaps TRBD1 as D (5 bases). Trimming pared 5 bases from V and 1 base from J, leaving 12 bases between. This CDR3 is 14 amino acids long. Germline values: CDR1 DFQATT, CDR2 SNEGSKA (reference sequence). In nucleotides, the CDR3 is TGCAGTGCTTATATCGGGGGAAGCAATCAGCCCCAGCATTTT. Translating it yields CSAYIGGSNQPQHF.

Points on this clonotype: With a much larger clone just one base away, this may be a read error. The CDR3: CATSGTVGNTEAFF. CDR3 DNA: TGTGCCACCAGTGGAACTGTGGGGAACACTGAAGCTTTCTTT. The chain has TRBV10-3 and TRBJ1-1; D is undetermined. Germline CDR1 and CDR2: ENHRY and SYGVKD. CDR3 length: 14 amino acids.

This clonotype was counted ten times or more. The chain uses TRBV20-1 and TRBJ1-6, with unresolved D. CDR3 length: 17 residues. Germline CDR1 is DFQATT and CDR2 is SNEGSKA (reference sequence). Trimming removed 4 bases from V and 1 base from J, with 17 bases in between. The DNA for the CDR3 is TGCAGTGCTACCTCGGAGACGGGGTGGTCCTATAATTCACCCCTCCACTTT. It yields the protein CSATSETGWSYNSPLHF.

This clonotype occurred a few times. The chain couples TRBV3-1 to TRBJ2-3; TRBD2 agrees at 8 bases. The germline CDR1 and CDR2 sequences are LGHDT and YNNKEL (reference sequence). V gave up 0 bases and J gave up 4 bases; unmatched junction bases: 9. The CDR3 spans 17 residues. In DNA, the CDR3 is TGTGCCAGCAGCCAAGATACGACTAGCGTCTGGGCAGATACGCAGTATTTT. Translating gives CASSQDTTSVWADTQYF.

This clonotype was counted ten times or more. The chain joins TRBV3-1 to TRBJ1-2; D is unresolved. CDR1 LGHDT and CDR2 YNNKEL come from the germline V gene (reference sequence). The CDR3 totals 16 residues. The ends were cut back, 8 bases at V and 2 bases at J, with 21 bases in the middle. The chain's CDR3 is CASHPGPPDANYGYTF. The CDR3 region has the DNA TGTGCCAGCCACCCAGGCCCGCCTGATGCCAACTATGGCTACACCTTC.

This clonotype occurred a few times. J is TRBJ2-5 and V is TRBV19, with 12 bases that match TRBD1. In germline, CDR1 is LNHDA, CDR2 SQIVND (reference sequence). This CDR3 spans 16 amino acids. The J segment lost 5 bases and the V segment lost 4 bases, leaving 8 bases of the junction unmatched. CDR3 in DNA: TGTGCCAGTAGTACCGGGACAGGGGGCTACGGGGAGACCCAGTACTTC. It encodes CASSTGTGGYGETQYF. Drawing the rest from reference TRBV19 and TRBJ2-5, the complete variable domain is DGGITQSPKYLFRKEGQNVTLSCEQNLNHDAMYWYRQDPGQGLRLIYYSQIVNDFQKGDIAEGYSVSREKKESFPLTVTSAQKNPTAFYLCASSTGTGGYGETQYFGPGTRLLVL.

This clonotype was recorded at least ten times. CDR3 sequence (DNA): TGTGCCAGCAGCTTCGGACAGGTCTCCTACAATGAGCAGTTCTTC. Amino acids: CASSFGQVSYNEQFF. V is TRBV5-5 and J is TRBJ2-1, with TRBD1 identical over 7 bases. The CDR3 contains 15 residues. The V segment lost 2 bases and the J segment 0 bases; nucleotides outside the gene matches: 2. The germline gives CDR1 SGHKS, CDR2 YYEKEE (reference sequence).

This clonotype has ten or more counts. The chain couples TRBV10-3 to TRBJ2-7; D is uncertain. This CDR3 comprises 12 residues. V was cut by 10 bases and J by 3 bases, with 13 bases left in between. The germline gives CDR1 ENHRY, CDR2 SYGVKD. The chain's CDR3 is CATQAELYEQYF. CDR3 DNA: TGTGCCACCCAGGCGGAGCTCTACGAGCAGTACTTC.

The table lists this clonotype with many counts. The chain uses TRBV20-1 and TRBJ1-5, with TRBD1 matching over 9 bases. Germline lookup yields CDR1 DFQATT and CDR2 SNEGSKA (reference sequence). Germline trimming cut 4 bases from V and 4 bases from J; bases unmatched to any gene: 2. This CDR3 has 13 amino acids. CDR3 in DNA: TGCAGTGCTACCGGGACAGGGAATCAGCCCCAGCATTTT. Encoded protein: CSATGTGNQPQHF.

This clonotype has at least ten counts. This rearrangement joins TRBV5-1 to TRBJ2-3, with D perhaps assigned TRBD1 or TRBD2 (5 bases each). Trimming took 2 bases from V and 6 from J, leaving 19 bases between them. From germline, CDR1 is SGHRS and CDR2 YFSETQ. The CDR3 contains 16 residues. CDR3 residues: CASSFRPRDGSDTQYF. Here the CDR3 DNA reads TGCGCCAGCAGCTTCAGGCCCAGGGACGGATCGGATACGCAGTATTTT.

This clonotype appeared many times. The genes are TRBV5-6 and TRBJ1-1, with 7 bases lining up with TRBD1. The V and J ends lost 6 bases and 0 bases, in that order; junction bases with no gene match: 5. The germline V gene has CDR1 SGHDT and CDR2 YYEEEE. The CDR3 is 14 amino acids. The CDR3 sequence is CASNPTGLNTEAFF. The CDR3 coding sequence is TGTGCCAGCAACCCGACAGGGCTGAACACTGAAGCTTTCTTT.

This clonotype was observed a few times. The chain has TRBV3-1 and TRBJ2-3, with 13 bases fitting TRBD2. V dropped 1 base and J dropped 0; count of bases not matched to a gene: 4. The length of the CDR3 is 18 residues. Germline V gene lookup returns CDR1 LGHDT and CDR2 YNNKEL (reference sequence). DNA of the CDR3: TGTGCCAGCAGCCAAGGGGGACTAGCGGGGAATAGCACAGATACGCAGTATTTT. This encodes CASSQGGLAGNSTDTQYF.

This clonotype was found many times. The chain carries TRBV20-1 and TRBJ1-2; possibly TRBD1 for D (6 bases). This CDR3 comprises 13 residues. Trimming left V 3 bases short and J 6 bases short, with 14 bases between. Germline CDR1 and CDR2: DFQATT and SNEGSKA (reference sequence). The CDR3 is CSASITGADGYTF. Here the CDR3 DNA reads TGCAGTGCTAGTATTACGGGGGCGGATGGCTACACCTTC.

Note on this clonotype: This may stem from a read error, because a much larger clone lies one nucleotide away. The CDR3 DNA is TGCACCAGCAGCCAAATAAGACTTAAAGATACGCAGTATTTT. It translates to CTSSQIRLKDTQYF. The chain recombines TRBV4-1 with TRBJ2-3, with D unclear. The germline gives CDR1 MGHRA, CDR2 YSYEKL. The CDR3 covers 14 residues.

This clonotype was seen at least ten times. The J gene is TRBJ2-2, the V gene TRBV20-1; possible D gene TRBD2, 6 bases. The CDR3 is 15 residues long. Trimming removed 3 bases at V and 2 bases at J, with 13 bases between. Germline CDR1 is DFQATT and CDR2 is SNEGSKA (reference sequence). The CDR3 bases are TGCAGTGCTAGGATCGGAGGGGCAAACACCGGGGAGCTGTTTTTT. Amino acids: CSARIGGANTGELFF.

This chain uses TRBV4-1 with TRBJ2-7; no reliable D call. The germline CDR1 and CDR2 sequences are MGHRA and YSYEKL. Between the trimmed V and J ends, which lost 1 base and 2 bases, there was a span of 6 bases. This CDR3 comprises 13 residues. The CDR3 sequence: CASSQGWTYEQYF. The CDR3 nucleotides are TGCGCCAGCAGCCAAGGTTGGACCTACGAGCAGTACTTC.

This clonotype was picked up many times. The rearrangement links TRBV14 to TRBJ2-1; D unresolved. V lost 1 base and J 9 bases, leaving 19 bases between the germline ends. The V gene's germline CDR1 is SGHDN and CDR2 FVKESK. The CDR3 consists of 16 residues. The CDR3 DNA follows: TGTGCCAGCAGCCAAGTGGCGACCTTGCCTGTGAGTGAGCAGTTCTTC. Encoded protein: CASSQVATLPVSEQFF.